Shown below are 31 T cell receptor beta chains from a single sample sequenced in a study of cytomegalovirus exposure and HLA in healthy donors. Primers for the PCR totalled 60 Vbeta and 13 Jbeta. The protocol was immunoSEQ multiplex PCR, while the TCRdb copy is restricted to in-frame clones and leaves out a portion. Here the sample spans approximately 150,000 clones, 76% being singletons. The source material was PBMCs. These receptors originate from a woman in her forties in good health and CMV-seronegative.

The chain carries TRBV7-6 and TRBJ2-2; 10 bases are shared with TRBD2. CDR1 SGHVS and CDR2 FNYEAQ come from the germline V gene. The CDR3 contains 16 residues. With 2 bases clipped from V and 5 bases from J, the junction kept 5 bases outside the gene matches. CDR3 sequence reads: CASSLLAGVETGELFF. CDR3 nucleotide sequence: TGTGCCAGCAGCTTACTAGCGGGAGTTGAGACCGGGGAGCTGTTTTTT.

The J gene is TRBJ2-2, the V gene TRBV2; TRBD2 agrees at 8 bases. Germline V gene data show CDR1 as SNHLY and CDR2 as FYNNEI. The trim removed 7 bases at V and 6 bases at J, leaving 10 bases unmatched. The CDR3 loop spans 15 amino acids. This chain's CDR3 is CASTRGLVAPGELFF. The CDR3 DNA sequence: TGTGCCAGCACCAGGGGACTAGTGGCGCCCGGGGAGCTGTTTTTT.

The rearrangement links TRBV5-1 to TRBJ1-1, with D hard to call. This CDR3 contains 15 residues. Trimming pared 0 bases from V and 1 base from J, leaving 10 bases between. Germline assignment: CDR1 SGHRS and CDR2 YFSETQ. The CDR3 is CASSLGLRANTEAFF. CDR3 DNA: TGCGCCAGCAGCTTGGGGTTGAGAGCGAACACTGAAGCTTTCTTT.

This chain uses TRBV30 with TRBJ1-2; weak D call: TRBD1 (6 bases). Germline-derived CDR1 and CDR2 are GTSNPN and SVGIG (reference sequence). V lost 2 bases to trimming and J lost 3 bases, with 34 bases between them. The CDR3 covers 21 residues. CDR3 nucleotides: TGTGCCTGGAGTCTTACTTTCCCACGAAGGGGGTACAGGCGAGTGGACTATGGCTACACCTTC. Translation gives CAWSLTFPRRGYRRVDYGYTF.

The chain couples TRBV14 to TRBJ2-3, with D unclear. The length of the CDR3 is 15 residues. Germline lookup yields CDR1 SGHDN and CDR2 FVKESK. V shed 0 bases and J shed 0 bases, with 7 bases lying between them. The CDR3 spells CASSQDWASTDTQYF. For the CDR3, the DNA is TGTGCCAGCAGCCAAGATTGGGCAAGCACAGATACGCAGTATTTT.

The chain links TRBV6-5 to TRBJ1-2; D is unresolved. The length of the CDR3 is 15 residues. Germline CDR1 reads MNHEY; CDR2 reads SVGAGI. Trimming shortened V by 0 bases and J by 0 bases, and 8 bases separated the two germline ends. CDR3: CASSYSRSTNYGYTF. DNA for the CDR3: TGTGCCAGCAGTTACTCCAGATCGACTAACTATGGCTACACCTTC.

CDR3 protein: CASSINRGSYEQYF. CDR3 DNA sequence: TGCGCCAGCAGCATAAACAGGGGCTCCTACGAGCAGTACTTC. The chain joins TRBV5-1 to TRBJ2-7, with 7 bases fitting TRBD1. V lost 4 bases, J lost 0 bases, and 4 bases stayed unmatched. The CDR3 is 14 residues long. Germline V gene sequence: CDR1 SGHRS, CDR2 YFSETQ. The full variable domain, rest sourced from reference TRBV5-1 and TRBJ2-7, is KAGVTQTPRYLIKTRGQQVTLSCSPISGHRSVSWYQQTPGQGLQFLFEYFSETQRNKGNFPGRFSGRQFSNSRSEMNVSTLELGDSALYLCASSINRGSYEQYFGPGTRLTVT.

Only a few counts were recorded for this clone. The chain has TRBV7-7 and TRBJ2-2, with 9 bases that match TRBD1. CDR1 and CDR2 from the germline V gene are SSHAT and FNYEAQ (reference sequence). The CDR3 covers 14 residues. V gave up 5 bases and J gave up 7 bases; unmatched junction bases: 5. The CDR3 reads CASSQDRGGGELFF. The CDR3 DNA reads TGTGCCAGCAGCCAGGACAGGGGTGGCGGGGAGCTGTTTTTT.

The chain uses TRBV2 and TRBJ2-5; D remains ambiguous. V was cut by 6 bases and J by 1 base, with 3 bases left in between. Germline values: CDR1 SNHLY, CDR2 FYNNEI. The CDR3 runs to 11 residues. The CDR3 protein is CASSLQETQYF. CDR3 DNA: TGTGCCAGCAGCCTCCAAGAGACCCAGTACTTC.

The DNA of the CDR3 is TGTGCCAGCAGTCCCGTAGCGGGAGGGCCAGCAGATACGCAGTATTTT. It translates to CASSPVAGGPADTQYF. The J gene is TRBJ2-3, the V gene TRBV27; 11 nucleotides match TRBD2. Germline loops: CDR1 MNHEY, CDR2 SMNVEV (reference sequence). The CDR3 is 16 amino acids. Trimming cost V 5 bases and J 4 bases; bases outside gene matches: 8.

The chain couples TRBV4-1 to TRBJ1-5, with 8 bases that match TRBD1. CDR1 MGHRA and CDR2 YSYEKL come from the germline V gene. The CDR3 has 16 amino acids. Unmatched junction bases numbered 6, after V lost 5 bases and J lost 0 bases. Written as DNA, the CDR3 is TGCGCCAGCAGCGACAGGGGATATGATAGCAATCAGCCCCAGCATTTT. The encoded protein is CASSDRGYDSNQPQHF.

The CDR3 coding sequence is TGTGCCATCAGTGAGTCGTTTACCGAGGGAAACACCATATATTTT. Translated: CAISESFTEGNTIYF. The rearrangement links TRBV10-3 to TRBJ1-3, with D unclear. Trimming pared 0 bases from V and 4 bases from J, leaving 10 bases between. The CDR3 loop spans 15 amino acids. Germline CDR1 ENHRY, CDR2 SYGVKD.

The chain combines TRBV28 with TRBJ2-3, with TRBD2 identical over 8 bases. The germline CDR1 and CDR2 sequences are MDHEN and SYDVKM. The junction had 11 bases not matched to a gene; V was cut back by 6 bases and J by 6 bases. The CDR3 covers 15 residues. In DNA form, the CDR3 reads TGTGCCAGCAGCCCCGGGGGGGCCGGGCCTGATACGCAGTATTTT. It translates to CASSPGGAGPDTQYF.

V usage is TRBV10-3 and J usage is TRBJ1-5, with D perhaps matching TRBD1 (6 bases). The germline CDR1 and CDR2 sequences are ENHRY and SYGVKD. CDR3 length equals 15 residues. Trimming took off 2 bases at V and 3 bases at J, with 11 bases between the two ends. This chain's CDR3 is CAISEGQTPNQPQHF. CDR3 DNA sequence: TGTGCCATCAGTGAGGGACAGACGCCCAATCAGCCCCAGCATTTT.

The chain is built from TRBV11-2 and TRBJ2-7; D not resolved. Trimming removed 5 bases from V and 5 bases from J, with 16 bases in between. The length of the CDR3 is 14 residues. In germline, CDR1 is SGHAT, CDR2 FQNNGV. CDR3 sequence (DNA): TGTGCCAGCAGCCACCGACCCCAGGCCCACGAGCAGTACTTC. It yields the protein CASSHRPQAHEQYF.

The chain combines TRBV19 with TRBJ2-7; 9 bases map to TRBD2. CDR3 length: 14 residues. Germline V gene lookup returns CDR1 LNHDA and CDR2 SQIVND (reference sequence). V lost 6 bases to trimming and J lost 2 bases; unmatched junction nucleotides: 5. CDR3 DNA sequence: TGTGCCAGTAGCCCCGCGGGAGGGCCCTACGAGCAGTACTTC. This encodes CASSPAGGPYEQYF. Combining the CDR3 with reference TRBV19 and TRBJ2-7 gives the whole variable domain DGGITQSPKYLFRKEGQNVTLSCEQNLNHDAMYWYRQDPGQGLRLIYYSQIVNDFQKGDIAEGYSVSREKKESFPLTVTSAQKNPTAFYLCASSPAGGPYEQYFGPGTRLTVT.

The chain employs TRBV10-3 and TRBJ1-2; 7 bases are shared with TRBD1. The trim removed 8 bases at V and 5 bases at J, leaving 5 bases unmatched. The germline CDR1 and CDR2 sequences are ENHRY and SYGVKD. This CDR3 has 12 residues. The chain's CDR3 is CAIAGQEYGYTF. DNA for the CDR3: TGTGCCATCGCAGGACAGGAGTATGGCTACACCTTC.

This clone was counted a few times. The chain joins TRBV5-1 to TRBJ1-2, with D perhaps matching TRBD1 (6 bases). Per the germline V gene, CDR1 is SGHRS and CDR2 is YFSETQ. V dropped 2 bases and J dropped 3 bases, with 23 bases sitting between them. CDR3 length: 18 residues. This CDR3 is CASSLRTTLQGTDYGYTF. The CDR3 DNA is TGCGCCAGCAGCTTACGGACAACCTTACAGGGAACCGACTATGGCTACACCTTC.

This clone showed up just a few times. The V call is TRBV5-6, the J call TRBJ1-1; D gene unclear. V lost 0 bases and J lost 1, with 7 bases in between. This CDR3 contains 14 residues. The germline V gene has CDR1 SGHDT and CDR2 YYEEEE. The CDR3 DNA reads TGTGCCAGCAGCTTGGACAGTTGGAACACTGAAGCTTTCTTT. Amino acid sequence: CASSLDSWNTEAFF.

The chain carries TRBV6-5 and TRBJ1-2; a weak D match, TRBD1 (6 bases). The CDR3 contains 14 residues. From germline, CDR1 is MNHEY and CDR2 SVGAGI. Trimming stripped 2 bases from V and 3 bases from J, with 10 bases between. The CDR3 DNA follows: TGTGCCAGCAGTTACCCGGGACAAGACTATGGCTACACCTTC. As protein: CASSYPGQDYGYTF.

Concerning this clone: Distinct nucleotide sequences in the sample also encode this CDR3. The rearrangement uses TRBV27 and TRBJ2-5, with 11 bases fitting TRBD1. V shed 6 bases, J shed 4 bases, and the junction held 7 bases outside the gene matches. Per the germline V gene, CDR1 is MNHEY and CDR2 is SMNVEV (reference sequence). The CDR3 runs 15 residues. The CDR3 here is CASSLGQGAGETQYF. DNA of the CDR3: TGTGCCAGCAGCTTAGGACAGGGGGCAGGAGAGACCCAGTACTTC.

This chain uses TRBV19 with TRBJ2-7; 8 bases agree with TRBD1. Per the germline V gene, CDR1 is LNHDA and CDR2 is SQIVND (reference sequence). This CDR3 has 16 amino acids. Trimming cost V 5 bases and J 5 bases; bases outside gene matches: 14. CDR3 bases: TGTGCCAGTAGTCATCCGGCGGGGACAGGACACAACGAGCAGTACTTC. It is translated as CASSHPAGTGHNEQYF.

The chain has TRBV12-5 and TRBJ1-3; the D is unclear. V lost 7 bases to trimming and J lost 3 bases, with 7 bases between them. The germline V gene has CDR1 LGHNT and CDR2 FRNRAP. CDR3 length equals 12 residues. Here the CDR3 DNA reads TGTGCTAGTGCCCCAGATGGAAACACCATATATTTT. It is translated as CASAPDGNTIYF.

The chain combines TRBV7-8 with TRBJ1-5; D is possibly TRBD1 (5 bases). V dropped 1 base and J dropped 7 bases, with 17 bases sitting between them. The germline V gene encodes CDR1 SGHVS and CDR2 FQNEAQ. The CDR3 consists of 16 residues. CDR3 amino acids: CASSLGPAGGGQPQHF. The CDR3 DNA sequence: TGTGCCAGCAGCTTAGGACCGGCGGGGGGGGGACAGCCCCAGCATTTT.

The table lists this clone with a few counts. The chain combines TRBV2 with TRBJ1-1; TRBD1 is a possible D gene (5 bases). Germline V lookup: CDR1 SNHLY, CDR2 FYNNEI. V was clipped by 5 bases and J by 3 bases, with 16 bases between them. This CDR3 contains 15 residues. DNA for the CDR3: TGTGCCAGCAGTTCGCGGACACCAGGTTACACTGAAGCTTTCTTT. As protein: CASSSRTPGYTEAFF.

The J gene is TRBJ1-2, the V gene TRBV6-5; unclear D gene. The length of the CDR3 is 13 residues. V dropped 4 bases and J dropped 2 bases, with 8 bases sitting between them. CDR1 and CDR2 (germline): MNHEY, SVGAGI. The CDR3 protein is CASSWQMNYGYTF. The CDR3, as DNA: TGTGCCAGCAGTTGGCAGATGAACTATGGCTACACCTTC.

This clone came up a few times. The chain combines TRBV5-6 with TRBJ1-2; TRBD1 aligns across 8 bases. Per the germline V gene, CDR1 is SGHDT and CDR2 is YYEEEE. CDR3 length equals 16 residues. Trimming took 3 bases from V and 2 from J; bases not matched to a gene: 9. CDR3 region: CASSSTYRGANYGYTF. The CDR3 DNA follows: TGTGCCAGCAGCTCAACATACAGGGGGGCGAACTATGGCTACACCTTC.

CDR3 DNA sequence: TGCGCCAGCAGCGAATCGCGGAGGGGATCCTCTGGAAACACCATATATTTT. Residues: CASSESRRGSSGNTIYF. The V gene is TRBV5-1, the J gene TRBJ1-3, with a possible D match to TRBD1 (5 bases). The CDR3 consists of 17 residues. V lost 4 bases and J lost 0, with 17 bases in between. Germline CDR1 is SGHRS and CDR2 is YFSETQ.

This clone was seen a few times. The V gene is TRBV10-3, the J gene TRBJ2-2; the match to TRBD2 covers 9 bases. V shed 6 bases, J shed 1 base, and the junction held 6 bases outside the gene matches. Germline values: CDR1 ENHRY, CDR2 SYGVKD. CDR3 length equals 16 residues. The CDR3 loop reads CAISLRGRVNTGELFF. Here the CDR3 DNA reads TGTGCCATCAGCCTTCGCGGGAGGGTGAACACCGGGGAGCTGTTTTTT.

In its sample, this clone was seen a few times. This chain joins TRBV5-6 and TRBJ2-7; D call uncertain. The CDR3 loop spans 14 amino acids. Per germline, CDR1 SGHDT and CDR2 YYEEEE. The V end lost 0 bases, the J end lost 2 bases, and 9 bases lay between the germline ends. CDR3 protein: CASSLALVPYEQYF. The CDR3, as DNA: TGTGCCAGCAGCTTGGCCCTAGTTCCCTACGAGCAGTACTTC.

The rearrangement joins TRBV15 to TRBJ2-7; 7 bases are shared with TRBD2. This CDR3 is 16 amino acids long. Germline values: CDR1 LNHNV, CDR2 YYDKDF (reference sequence). Trimming cost V 1 base and J 2 bases; bases outside gene matches: 8. The CDR3 is CATSRVGGGVTYEQYF. The CDR3 coding sequence is TGTGCCACCAGCAGAGTGGGTGGGGGGGTAACCTACGAGCAGTACTTC.